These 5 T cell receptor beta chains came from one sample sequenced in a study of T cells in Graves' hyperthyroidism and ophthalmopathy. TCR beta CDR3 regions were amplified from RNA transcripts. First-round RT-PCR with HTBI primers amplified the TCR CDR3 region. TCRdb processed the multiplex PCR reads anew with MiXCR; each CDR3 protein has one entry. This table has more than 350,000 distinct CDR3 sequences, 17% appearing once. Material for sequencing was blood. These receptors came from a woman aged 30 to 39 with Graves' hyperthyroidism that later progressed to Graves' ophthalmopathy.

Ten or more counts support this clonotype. This CDR3 is CASTDGRNNSPLHF. DNA of the CDR3: TGTGCCAGCACTGACGGTCGGAATAATTCACCCCTCCACTTT. This chain links TRBV28 with TRBJ1-6; no definite D call. This CDR3 contains 14 residues. Trimming shortened V by 7 bases and J by 5 bases, and 12 bases separated the two germline ends. CDR1 and CDR2 from the germline V gene are MDHEN and SYDVKM.

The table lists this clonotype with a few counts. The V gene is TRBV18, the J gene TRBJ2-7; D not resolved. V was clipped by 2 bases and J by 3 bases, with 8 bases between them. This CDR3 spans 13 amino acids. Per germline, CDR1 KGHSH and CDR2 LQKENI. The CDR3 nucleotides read TGTGCCAGCTCACCAATGGATTACTACGAGCAGTACTTC. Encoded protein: CASSPMDYYEQYF.

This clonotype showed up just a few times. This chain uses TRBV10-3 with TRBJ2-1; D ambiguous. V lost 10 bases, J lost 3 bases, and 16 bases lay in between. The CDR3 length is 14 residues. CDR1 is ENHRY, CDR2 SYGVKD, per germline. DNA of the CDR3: TGTGCCACCTACCTCGGCACGGGCTACAATGAGCAGTTCTTC. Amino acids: CATYLGTGYNEQFF.

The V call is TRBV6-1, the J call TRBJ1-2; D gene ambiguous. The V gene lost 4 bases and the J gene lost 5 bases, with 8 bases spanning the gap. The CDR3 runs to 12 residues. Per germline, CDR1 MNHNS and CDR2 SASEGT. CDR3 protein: CASSVLGYGYTF. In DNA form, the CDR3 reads TGTGCCAGCAGTGTTTTGGGTTATGGCTACACCTTC.

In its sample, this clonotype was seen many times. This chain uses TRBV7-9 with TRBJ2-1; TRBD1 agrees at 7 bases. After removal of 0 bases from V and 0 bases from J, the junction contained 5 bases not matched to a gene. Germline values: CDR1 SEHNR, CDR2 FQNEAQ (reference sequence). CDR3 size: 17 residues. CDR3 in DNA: TGTGCCAGCAGCTTAGCAGGCCAGGGGGTCTCCTACAATGAGCAGTTCTTC. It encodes CASSLAGQGVSYNEQFF.